The TCR beta chain described here comes from a study of blood T cell repertoires in COVID-19 (dated by TCRdb to between 2020 and 2021). About the study as a whole: Samples covering the acute and convalescent phases of COVID-19 were provided by collaborators in the United States, Italy and Spain. The prospective study material was composed of cDNA or gDNA derived from T cells, B-cell-depleted T cells, or PBMCs. Subjects who had been exposed to COVID-19, were actively infected with it, or had recovered from it provided the deeply sampled blood TCRbeta repertoires that made up the dataset. The repertoires were made available in a free public database intended to serve as a resource for research on the immune response to SARS-CoV-2. Samples were obtained from the ongoing ImmuneRACE study (first 160 participants) and from over 1,000 subjects provided by 6 global collaborators. Sample metadata almost always included a de-identified subject ID, COVID-19 status, age in years and sex. HLA class I and class II types, where available, came from metadata supplied by the sample provider rather than from assay-based typing. General conclusions and limits of the study: How much clinical and demographic metadata was included differed by source and by participant, and the metadata was provided uncurated.

Collaborating institutions collected whole blood in K2EDTA tubes following their own protocols. For TCRbeta analysis, collaborators shipped samples as frozen whole blood, isolated PBMCs, or DNA extracted from either of those sample types. For this clone: The antigen it recognizes is unknown. Base qualities were left out, and no much larger clone turns up one base away.

TCRbeta CDR3 regions were amplified from genomic DNA by means of the immunoSEQ Assay, a bias-controlled multiplex PCR. The original methods were these. Nucleated cell counts per sample were estimated from amplification of reference gene primers within the assay. Sequence reads were collapsed and filtered to measure the absolute abundance of every unique TCRbeta CDR3 rearrangement. Productive Simpson clonality was computed per sample as the square root of Simpson's diversity index over productive rearrangements. As stored in TCRdb, this immuneACCESS dataset retains in-frame rearrangements with V and J assigned. A fraction of the clones does not appear; measured against another copy, unresolved V genes explain less than half of the discrepancy, and the remainder lacks a known reason. V, J and clone size reflect that table, while D and trimming were determined from the DNA. The sample table holds more than 85,000 clones, of which 75% to 85% were seen once. The ten largest clones add up to approximately 24% of the sample.

CDR1 and CDR2 (SGHRS, YFSETQ) derive from the germline V gene. The trim is 3 bases for V and 3 bases for J, with a gap of 16 bases between the germline ends. The CDR3 holds 15 amino acids from the cysteine to the phenylalanine. The sequence is cut down to CDR3 DNA, 45 bases in frame from base 1. The receptor comes from a man in his 70s with acute or convalescent COVID-19. The specimen sequenced was peripheral blood. The rearranged segments are TRBV5-1 and TRBJ2-7; the D gene is perhaps TRBD2, on 5 matching bases. The CDR3 region reads CASSSPEGGLYEQYF. The nucleotide sequence reads as follows: TGCGCCAGCAGCTCCCCCGAGGGCGGGCTCTACGAGCAGTACTTC.